This T cell receptor (beta chain) was identified in a study of blood T cell repertoires in COVID-19. Study-wide context: Samples representing acute and convalescent COVID-19 were sourced from the United States, Italy and Spain. PBMCs, B-cell-depleted T cells, or T cells provided the cDNA or gDNA that made up the material.

As handled by the study authors: For nucleated cells, counts were estimated from reference gene primer amplification. Measured with immunoSEQ multiplex PCR; TCRdb has only the in-frame clones, and not every one. D and trimming were read from the DNA, whereas the V and J calls and clone size are those reported in that table. Counted here are hundreds of thousands of clones, approximately 79% occurring once; the ten biggest clones make up 4.9%. Germline V gives CDR1 MNHEY, CDR2 SMNVEV (reference sequence). V lost 3 bases, J lost 9 bases, and 11 bases stayed unmatched. The CDR3 loop spans 15 amino acids.

This clonotype originated in a woman older than 75 with active or convalescent COVID-19. What was sequenced was peripheral blood. The chain is built from TRBV27 and TRBJ2-3, with 8 bases fitting TRBD2. The DNA for the CDR3 is TGTGCCAGCAGTTTCAGCGGGAGAACTCTCGAAACGCAGTATTTT. Its protein product is CASSFSGRTLETQYF.